The 5 T cell receptor beta chains below all came from one sample that was sequenced in a study of human T cells and chemical hapten exposure. Time point defined: patch test 1, 2 weeks after DPC sensitization. Treatment described: therapeutic diphenylcyclopropenone sensitization with weekly scalp DPC. TCRdb analysed the RACE reads with MiXCR anew, one entry per CDR3 protein. The sample consists of 350,000 or so distinct CDR3 sequences, approximately 6.3% of them appearing once. The sequences come from whole blood, collected in connection with sensitization to the hapten diphenylcyclopropenone (DPC). The receptors here all came from a woman aged 18-29 years with alopecia areata. Some clones in this sample may be carry-over from other donors' samples.

This clonotype appeared a few times. V is TRBV7-9 and J is TRBJ2-5; maybe TRBD2 (5 bases). This CDR3 is built from 16 residues. V was cut by 2 bases and J by 5 bases, with 18 bases left in between. Germline CDR1 is SEHNR and CDR2 is FQNEAQ (reference sequence). The CDR3 protein is CASSLSRKWGVETQYF. The CDR3 DNA reads TGTGCCAGCAGCTTAAGTCGCAAGTGGGGAGTCGAGACCCAGTACTTC.

This clonotype was seen many times. This chain links TRBV4-2 with TRBJ2-7, with 9 nucleotides matching TRBD1. V shed 2 bases, J shed 3 bases, and the junction held 11 bases outside the gene matches. The CDR3 consists of 17 residues. Germline V CDR1 and CDR2: LGHNA, YNFKEQ. This CDR3 reads CASSQRPLGQGSYEQYF. The CDR3 DNA reads as TGTGCCAGCAGCCAAAGACCTCTAGGACAGGGGAGCTACGAGCAGTACTTC.

V and J are TRBV20-1 and TRBJ2-7; D remains ambiguous. CDR3 length equals 13 residues. V dropped 5 bases and J dropped 3 bases, with 14 bases sitting between them. Germline V gene lookup returns CDR1 DFQATT and CDR2 SNEGSKA (reference sequence). CDR3 sequence (DNA): TGCAGTGCTGAGGACCCTTTCAGCTACGAGCAGTACTTC. Its translation: CSAEDPFSYEQYF.

This clonotype appeared many times. The V call is TRBV9, the J call TRBJ1-1; the D is unclear. The CDR3 contains 12 residues. Germline V gene data show CDR1 as SGDLS and CDR2 as YYNGEE. Trimming took 4 bases from V and 5 from J, leaving 9 bases between them. The CDR3 DNA reads as TGTGCCAGCAGCCATGGGGATACTGAAGCTTTCTTT. This gives the protein CASSHGDTEAFF.

This clonotype has more than one count but fewer than ten. The rearrangement uses TRBV12-5 and TRBJ2-1, with 7 bases that match TRBD1. CDR3 size: 15 residues. The V and J ends lost 3 bases and 8 bases, in that order; junction bases with no gene match: 10. Germline V gives CDR1 LGHNT, CDR2 FRNRAP. DNA of the CDR3: TGTGCTAGTGGTTTTTGGCGGTTAGGGGGCCATGAGCAGTTCTTC. It encodes CASGFWRLGGHEQFF.